This is a list of T cell receptor beta chains from one sample in a study of identical twins. TCRdb fed the 5' RACE reads into MiXCR, producing one record per CDR3 protein. The sample has a few hundred thousand distinct CDR3 sequences; roughly 10% are singletons. The sequenced sample was naive T cells sorted from blood. The receptors were gathered from a woman in her fifties or sixties in good health. Both conserved end residues are part of each CDR3.

v_call	j_call	cdr3_aa
TRBV24-1	TRBJ2-6	CATSDPRFSGANVLTF
TRBV7-9	TRBJ2-7	CASSRQAYYEQYF
TRBV5-1	TRBJ1-1	CASSPGQIMNTEAFF
TRBV4-2	TRBJ2-7	CASTLAGGPYEQYF
TRBV30	TRBJ1-1	CAWRTGNTEAFF
TRBV6-5	TRBJ1-1	CASSQARTEAFF
TRBV5-1	TRBJ1-3	CASSLDDAFWNTIYF
TRBV5-1	TRBJ1-1	CASSLAGEGEAFF
TRBV7-6	TRBJ2-1	CASSLLLAGSYNEQFF
TRBV20-1	TRBJ1-1	CSAREGKNTEAFF
TRBV5-1	TRBJ2-3	CASSFLAGVTSTDTQYF
TRBV5-5	TRBJ2-1	CASSLRSGGAKQSEFF
TRBV20-1	TRBJ2-5	CSARDIITTGKETQYF
TRBV5-1	TRBJ1-1	CASSLVQGAALNTEAFF
TRBV7-8	TRBJ1-1	CASSPPTGNTEAFF
TRBV7-6	TRBJ2-1	CASSSTQGALYNEQFF
TRBV10-3	TRBJ2-1	CAISTSSGRHNEQFF
TRBV11-2	TRBJ2-1	CASSPRPRGSYNEQFF